Presented here are 17 T cell receptor beta chains from one specimen sequenced in a study of T cells in Graves' hyperthyroidism and ophthalmopathy (dated by TCRdb to about 2019). The library was produced with multiplex PCR. Sequencing took place on an Illumina HiSeq 2000. Amplification of TCR beta CDR3 regions was carried out from RNA transcripts. A first-round RT-PCR of the TCR CDR3 used the HTBI primer set with the Qiagen OneStep RT-PCR kit. TCRdb reran the public reads through fastp at Q25 and MiXCR, keeping productive beta chains. When rows share a CDR3 protein, they turn into one entry using the most common DNA and genes. The sample data list 550,000 to 600,000 distinct CDR3 sequences, and more than 13% of these were observed just once. Roughly 7% of the sample is taken by the ten largest. The source material was blood. All receptors derive from a woman aged 18-29 years with Graves' ophthalmopathy.

V is TRBV7-2 and J is TRBJ1-1; the D gene is possibly TRBD1 (6 bases). Germline CDR1 and CDR2: SGHTA and FQGNSA. The CDR3 runs to 15 residues. V lost 5 bases, J lost 14 bases, and 27 bases lay in between. The CDR3 nucleotides are TGTGCCAGCAGCCCCATCGTTAGAGGGGGAGACGTAAGGTTCTTT. Its protein is CASSPIVRGGDVRFF.

CDR3 protein: CASSYGDGEKLFF. CDR3 DNA sequence: TGTGCCAGCAGTTACGGCGACGGTGAAAAACTGTTTTTT. The chain carries TRBV6-2 or TRBV6-3 and TRBJ1-4; D not resolved. The germline V and J ends were trimmed by 2 bases and 7 bases, with 8 bases remaining between them. This CDR3 has 13 residues. CDR1 and CDR2 from the germline V gene are MNHEY and SVGEGT.

This clonotype came up many times. This rearrangement joins TRBV28 to TRBJ1-5; 10 bases are shared with TRBD1. CDR1 and CDR2 (germline): MDHEN, SYDVKM. Trimming at V came to 3 bases and at J to 4 bases, leaving 3 bases not matched to a gene. The CDR3 length is 15 residues. The CDR3 protein is CASSFRTGGNQPQHF. The CDR3 DNA reads TGTGCCAGCAGTTTCAGGACAGGGGGGAATCAGCCCCAGCATTTT.

This clonotype was seen repeatedly, ten times or more. The chain uses TRBV3-1 and TRBJ2-7, with no clear D. CDR3 length: 15 amino acids. Germline CDR1 and CDR2: LGHDT and YNNKEL (reference sequence). The ends were cut back, 4 bases at V and 2 bases at J, with 15 bases in the middle. CDR3 bases: TGTGCCAGCAGCCCTTCCTGGAGTAATCCCTACGAGCAGTACTTC. This encodes CASSPSWSNPYEQYF.

This clonotype appeared many times. This chain connects TRBV6-2 or TRBV6-3 to TRBJ2-1, with TRBD2 matching over 9 bases. The CDR3 is made up of 19 amino acids. In germline, CDR1 is MNHEY, CDR2 SVGEGT. Trimming at V came to 0 bases and at J to 3 bases, leaving 12 bases not matched to a gene. The CDR3 region has the DNA TGTGCCAGCAGTTACTCGAACGGGCTCGGCGGGAGGGTCTACAATGAGCAGTTCTTC. Translation gives CASSYSNGLGGRVYNEQFF.

This clonotype showed up many times. The chain employs TRBV28 and TRBJ2-7; D may be TRBD2 (5 bases). The CDR3 is made up of 15 amino acids. With 1 base removed from V and 3 bases from J, the gap between germline ends came to 13 bases. The germline V gene encodes CDR1 MDHEN and CDR2 SYDVKM. As DNA, the CDR3 is TGTGCCAGCAGTTTATTTCGGGGTGCTCGCTACGAGCAGTACTTC. Translated: CASSLFRGARYEQYF. Using reference TRBV28 and TRBJ2-7 for the parts outside the CDR3, the full variable domain is DVKVTQSSRYLVKRTGEKVFLECVQDMDHENMFWYRQDPGLGLRLIYFSYDVKMKEKGDIPEGYSVSREKKERFSLILESASTNQTSMYLCASSLFRGARYEQYFGPGTRLTVT.

This clonotype was observed at least ten times. V and J are TRBV28 and TRBJ2-1, with D tentatively TRBD1 or TRBD2 (6 bases each). Germline V gives CDR1 MDHEN, CDR2 SYDVKM. The CDR3 loop spans 13 amino acids. The germline V and J ends were trimmed by 4 bases and 5 bases, with 9 bases remaining between them. The CDR3 coding sequence is TGTGCCAGCAGTTATCGGGGGCACAATGAGCAGTTCTTC. It is translated as CASSYRGHNEQFF.

This clonotype showed up many times. The CDR3 DNA is TGCAGTGCTAGAGATTCTAGCGGGAGGGCCAGCTGGGAGCAGTACTTC. This encodes CSARDSSGRASWEQYF. The chain has TRBV20-1 and TRBJ2-7, with 12 bases lining up with TRBD2. The CDR3 is 16 residues long. Looked up from germline, CDR1 is DFQATT and CDR2 is SNEGSKA (reference sequence). J gave up 7 bases and V 0 bases, and 10 bases lay outside the gene matches.

This clonotype came up a few times. The chain uses TRBV9 and TRBJ2-3; possibly TRBD2 for D (6 bases). From germline, CDR1 is SGDLS and CDR2 YYNGEE. The V end was cut by 0 bases, the J end by 2 bases, with 13 bases between. The CDR3 loop spans 16 amino acids. This CDR3 is CASSVAGDLHTDTQYF. The CDR3 DNA reads TGTGCCAGCAGCGTAGCGGGGGACTTACACACAGATACGCAGTATTTT.

V is TRBV20-1 and J is TRBJ2-3; the D gene could be TRBD1 or TRBD2 (5 bases each). The CDR3 runs 14 residues. V was trimmed by 5 bases and J by 2 bases, leaving 14 bases between them. Germline CDR1 DFQATT, CDR2 SNEGSKA (reference sequence). As DNA, the CDR3 is TGCAGTGCTCCCCGTGGGGGAATCACAGATACGCAGTATTTT. This encodes CSAPRGGITDTQYF.

At least ten counts were recorded for this clonotype. This sequence joins TRBV6-1 and TRBJ1-4, with 8 bases identical to TRBD1. After removal of 7 bases from V and 7 bases from J, the junction contained 8 bases not matched to a gene. The CDR3 is 14 residues long. Germline V gives CDR1 MNHNS, CDR2 SASEGT. In DNA form, the CDR3 reads TGTGCCAGCAAAAGAGGACAGGGTGGTGAAAAACTGTTTTTT. Protein: CASKRGQGGEKLFF.

A word on this clonotype: Mismatch with germline at one junction end may stem from a read error. For the CDR3, the DNA is TGTGCCAGCAGTCGTTTAGGAGATAGCAATCGGCCCCAGCATTTT. Translation gives CASSRLGDSNRPQHF. This rearrangement joins TRBV28 to TRBJ1-5; D is ambiguous. This CDR3 is built from 15 residues. Germline CDR1 and CDR2: MDHEN and SYDVKM.

This clonotype was counted ten times or more. V usage is TRBV20-1 and J usage is TRBJ2-7; D remains ambiguous. The CDR3 is 11 residues long. With 0 bases removed from V and 6 bases from J, the gap between germline ends came to 6 bases. CDR1 is DFQATT and CDR2 is SNEGSKA in the germline V gene (reference sequence). The CDR3 coding sequence is TGCAGTGCTAGAGATCGAGGCGAGCAGTACTTC. Amino acids: CSARDRGEQYF.

This clonotype was counted at least ten times. At one end, the junction sequence differs from germline, possibly due to a read error. The CDR3 DNA reads TGTGCTAGCAGCTATAATATCGACACCGGGGAGCTGTTTTTT. This sequence encodes CASSYNIDTGELFF. This sequence joins TRBV7-7 and TRBJ2-2; D remains ambiguous. The CDR3 length is 14 residues. Germline CDR1 reads SSHAT; CDR2 reads FNYEAQ (reference sequence).

At least ten counts were recorded for this clonotype. The genes are TRBV12-3 or TRBV12-4 and TRBJ1-1; 8 bases agree with TRBD1. The CDR3 runs 17 residues. V lost 4 bases, J lost 0 bases, and 10 bases stayed unmatched. CDR3 DNA: TGTGCCAGCAGTTCCCCAGCAGGGGGCCGGATGAACACTGAAGCTTTCTTT. It yields the protein CASSSPAGGRMNTEAFF.

This clonotype was seen ten or more times. This rearrangement joins TRBV6-2 or TRBV6-3 to TRBJ1-5; TRBD1 is a possible D gene (5 bases). Germline V CDR1 and CDR2: MNHEY, SVGEGT. V was trimmed by 2 bases and J by 7 bases, leaving 6 bases between them. This CDR3 comprises 12 residues. The CDR3: CASSYRTQPQHF. The CDR3 nucleotides are TGTGCCAGCAGTTACAGGACACAGCCCCAGCATTTT.

This clonotype was counted many times. The chain carries TRBV13 and TRBJ2-7; 8 nucleotides line up with TRBD2. Looked up from germline, CDR1 is PRHDT and CDR2 is FYEKMQ (reference sequence). J lost 2 bases, V lost 1 base, and 4 bases had no gene match. This CDR3 spans 15 amino acids. The CDR3 DNA is TGTGCCAGCAGCTTAGCTGGACTAGCCCCCTACGAGCAGTACTTC. Amino acids: CASSLAGLAPYEQYF.